The present entry profiles one T cell receptor (beta chain) with its context. The data stem from a study of blood T cell repertoires in COVID-19. Study as a whole: The cDNA or gDNA used as material had been derived from T cells, B-cell-depleted T cells, or PBMCs.

The V segment lost 2 bases and the J segment 7 bases; nucleotides outside the gene matches: 6. This CDR3 has 15 amino acids. Germline loops: CDR1 MNHNS, CDR2 SASEGT. This table comes from immunoSEQ multiplex PCR, and its TCRdb copy is limited to in-frame clones, with some not included. The sample includes approximately 46,000 clones, roughly nine tenths of them seen just once. Specimen: peripheral blood. V is TRBV6-1 and J is TRBJ1-2; 11 bases fit TRBD1. This TCR came from a man aged 55 to 70 with active or convalescent COVID-19. CDR3 residues: CASSETWTGGSGYTF. The CDR3 nucleotides are TGTGCCAGCAGTGAAACCTGGACAGGGGGCTCTGGCTACACCTTC.